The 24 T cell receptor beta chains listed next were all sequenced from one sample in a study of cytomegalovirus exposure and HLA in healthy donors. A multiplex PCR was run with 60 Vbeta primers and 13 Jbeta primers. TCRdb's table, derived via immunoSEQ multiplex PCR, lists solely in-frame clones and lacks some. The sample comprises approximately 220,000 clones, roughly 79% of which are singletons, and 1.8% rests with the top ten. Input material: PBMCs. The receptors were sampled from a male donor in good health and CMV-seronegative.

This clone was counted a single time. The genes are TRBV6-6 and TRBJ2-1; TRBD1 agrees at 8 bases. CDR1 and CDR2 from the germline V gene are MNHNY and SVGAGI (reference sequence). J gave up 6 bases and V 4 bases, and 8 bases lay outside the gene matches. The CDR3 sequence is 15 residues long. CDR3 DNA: TGTGCCAGCAGTTCCCCGGACAGGGTCGGCAATGAGCAGTTCTTC. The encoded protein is CASSSPDRVGNEQFF.

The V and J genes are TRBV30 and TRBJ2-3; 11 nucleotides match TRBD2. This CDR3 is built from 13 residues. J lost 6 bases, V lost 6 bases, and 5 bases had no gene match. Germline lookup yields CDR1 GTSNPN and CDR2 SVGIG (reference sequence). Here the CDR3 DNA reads TGTGCCTGTTTCGTAGCGGGGGGGGATACGCAGTATTTT. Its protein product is CACFVAGGDTQYF.

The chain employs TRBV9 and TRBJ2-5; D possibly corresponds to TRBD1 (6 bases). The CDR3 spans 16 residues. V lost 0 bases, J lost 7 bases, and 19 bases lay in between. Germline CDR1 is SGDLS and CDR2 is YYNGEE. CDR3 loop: CASSVAERQAQGTQYF. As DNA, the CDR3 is TGTGCCAGCAGCGTAGCGGAGCGACAGGCTCAGGGGACCCAGTACTTC.

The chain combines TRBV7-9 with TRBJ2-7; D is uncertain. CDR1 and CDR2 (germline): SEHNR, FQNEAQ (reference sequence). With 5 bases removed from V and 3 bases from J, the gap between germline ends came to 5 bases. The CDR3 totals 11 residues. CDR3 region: CASSPNYEQYF. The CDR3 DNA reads TGTGCCAGCAGCCCAAACTACGAGCAGTACTTC.

The CDR3 region has the DNA TGTGCCAGCATCATGACAAACTACGAGCAGTACTTC. It is translated as CASIMTNYEQYF. The chain employs TRBV25-1 and TRBJ2-7; the D is unclear. V dropped 7 bases and J dropped 3 bases, with 10 bases sitting between them. This CDR3 contains 12 residues. The germline gives CDR1 MGHDK, CDR2 SYGVNS.

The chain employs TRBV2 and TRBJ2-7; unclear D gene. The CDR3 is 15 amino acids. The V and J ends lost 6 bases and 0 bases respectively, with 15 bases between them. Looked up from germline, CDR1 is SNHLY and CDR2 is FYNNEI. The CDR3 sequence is CASRLQTLSSYEQYF. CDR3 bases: TGTGCCAGCAGGCTGCAAACGCTAAGCTCCTACGAGCAGTACTTC.

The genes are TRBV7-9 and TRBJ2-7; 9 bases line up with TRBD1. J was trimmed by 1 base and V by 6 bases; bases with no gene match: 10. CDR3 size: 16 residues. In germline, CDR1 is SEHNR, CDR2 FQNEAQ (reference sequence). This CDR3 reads CASSPKTGGGSYEQYF. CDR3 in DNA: TGTGCCAGCAGTCCTAAAACAGGGGGCGGTTCCTACGAGCAGTACTTC.

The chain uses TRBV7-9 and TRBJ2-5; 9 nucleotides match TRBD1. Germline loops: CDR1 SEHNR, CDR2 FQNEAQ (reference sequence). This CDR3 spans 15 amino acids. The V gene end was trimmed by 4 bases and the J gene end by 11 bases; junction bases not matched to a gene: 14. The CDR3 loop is CASSSTGGQPWEQYF. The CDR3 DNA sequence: TGTGCCAGCAGCTCCACAGGGGGCCAACCTTGGGAGCAGTACTTC.

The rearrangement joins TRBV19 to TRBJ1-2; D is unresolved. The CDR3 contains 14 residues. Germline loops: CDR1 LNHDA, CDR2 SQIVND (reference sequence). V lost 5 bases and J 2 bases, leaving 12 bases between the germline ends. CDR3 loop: CASSPVQPNYGYTF. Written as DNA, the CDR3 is TGTGCCAGTAGTCCCGTACAGCCGAACTATGGCTACACCTTC.

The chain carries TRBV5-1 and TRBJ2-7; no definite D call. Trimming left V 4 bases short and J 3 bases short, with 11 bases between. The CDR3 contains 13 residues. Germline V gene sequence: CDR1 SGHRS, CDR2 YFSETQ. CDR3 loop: CASSPQDNYEQYF. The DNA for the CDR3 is TGCGCCAGCAGCCCGCAGGATAACTACGAGCAGTACTTC.

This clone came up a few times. The DNA of the CDR3 is TGTGCCAGCAGCCCGGACAGTAGCAATCAGCCCCAGCATTTT. This sequence encodes CASSPDSSNQPQHF. V and J are TRBV6-4 and TRBJ1-5, with a weak D call TRBD1 (6 bases). Germline-derived CDR1 and CDR2 are MRHNA and SNTAGT. Trimming pared 6 bases from V and 0 bases from J, leaving 9 bases between. The CDR3 extends over 14 amino acids.

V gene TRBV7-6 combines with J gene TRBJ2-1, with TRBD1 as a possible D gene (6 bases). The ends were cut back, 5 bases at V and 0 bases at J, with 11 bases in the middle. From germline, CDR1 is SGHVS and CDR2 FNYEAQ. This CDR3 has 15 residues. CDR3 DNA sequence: TGTGCCAGCAGCATCCAGGGGTTCTCCTACAATGAGCAGTTCTTC. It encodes CASSIQGFSYNEQFF.

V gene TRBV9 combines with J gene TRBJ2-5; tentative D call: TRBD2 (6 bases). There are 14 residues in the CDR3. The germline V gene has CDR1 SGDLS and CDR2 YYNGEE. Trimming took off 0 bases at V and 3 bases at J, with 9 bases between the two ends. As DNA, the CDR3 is TGTGCCAGCAGCGTAGGACTAGAGAAAGAGACCCAGTACTTC. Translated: CASSVGLEKETQYF. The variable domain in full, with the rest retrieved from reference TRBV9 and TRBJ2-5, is DSGVTQTPKHLITATGQRVTLRCSPRSGDLSVYWYQQSLDQGLQFLIQYYNGEERAKGNILERFSAQQFPDLHSELNLSSLELGDSALYFCASSVGLEKETQYFGPGTRLLVL.

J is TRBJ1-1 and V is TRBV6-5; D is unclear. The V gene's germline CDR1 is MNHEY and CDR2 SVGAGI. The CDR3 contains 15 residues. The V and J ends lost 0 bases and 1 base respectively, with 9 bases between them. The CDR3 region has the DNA TGTGCCAGCAGTTACTCGATACAGACGAACACTGAAGCTTTCTTT. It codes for CASSYSIQTNTEAFF.

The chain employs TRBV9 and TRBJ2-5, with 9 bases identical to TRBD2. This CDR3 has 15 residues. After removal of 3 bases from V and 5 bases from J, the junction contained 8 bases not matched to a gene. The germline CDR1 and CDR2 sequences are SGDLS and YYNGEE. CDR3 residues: CASSGGGGAEETQYF. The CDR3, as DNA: TGTGCCAGCAGCGGGGGCGGGGGGGCGGAGGAGACCCAGTACTTC.

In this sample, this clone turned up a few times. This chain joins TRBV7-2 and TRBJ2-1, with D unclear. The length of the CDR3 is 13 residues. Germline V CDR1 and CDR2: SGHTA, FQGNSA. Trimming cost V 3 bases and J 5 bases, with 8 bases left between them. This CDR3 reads CASSLSGDNEQFF. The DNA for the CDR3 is TGTGCCAGCAGCTTGTCGGGTGACAATGAGCAGTTCTTC.

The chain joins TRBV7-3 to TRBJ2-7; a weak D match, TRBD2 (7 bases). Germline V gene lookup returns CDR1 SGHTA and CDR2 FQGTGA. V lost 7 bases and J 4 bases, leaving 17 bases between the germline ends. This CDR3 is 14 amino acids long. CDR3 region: CASTRGREPYEQYF. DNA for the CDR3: TGTGCCAGCACCCGGGGGCGGGAGCCTTACGAGCAGTACTTC.

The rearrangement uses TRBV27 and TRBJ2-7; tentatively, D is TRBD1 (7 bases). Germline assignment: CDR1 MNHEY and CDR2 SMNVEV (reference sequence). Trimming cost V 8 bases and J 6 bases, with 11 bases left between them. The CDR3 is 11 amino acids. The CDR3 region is CASARGAEQYF. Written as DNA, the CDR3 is TGTGCCAGCGCCAGGGGGGCCGAGCAGTACTTC.

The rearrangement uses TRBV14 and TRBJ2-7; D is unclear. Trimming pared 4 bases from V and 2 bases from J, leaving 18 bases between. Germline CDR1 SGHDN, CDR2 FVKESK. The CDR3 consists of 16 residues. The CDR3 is CASSRATVLSPYEQYF. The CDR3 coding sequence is TGTGCCAGCAGCCGAGCCACGGTCTTGAGTCCCTACGAGCAGTACTTC.

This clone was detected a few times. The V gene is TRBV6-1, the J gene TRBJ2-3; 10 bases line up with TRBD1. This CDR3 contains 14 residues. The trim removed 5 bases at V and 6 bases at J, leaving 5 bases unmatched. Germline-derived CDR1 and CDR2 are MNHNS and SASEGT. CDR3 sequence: CASSTGTGADTQYF. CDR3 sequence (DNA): TGTGCCAGCAGTACCGGGACAGGGGCCGATACGCAGTATTTT.

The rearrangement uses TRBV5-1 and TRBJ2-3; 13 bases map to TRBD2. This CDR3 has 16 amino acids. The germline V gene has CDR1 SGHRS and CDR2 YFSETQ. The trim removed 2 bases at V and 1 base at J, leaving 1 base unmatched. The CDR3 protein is CASSFGTSGGTDTQYF. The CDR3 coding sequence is TGCGCCAGCAGCTTCGGGACTAGCGGGGGCACAGATACGCAGTATTTT.

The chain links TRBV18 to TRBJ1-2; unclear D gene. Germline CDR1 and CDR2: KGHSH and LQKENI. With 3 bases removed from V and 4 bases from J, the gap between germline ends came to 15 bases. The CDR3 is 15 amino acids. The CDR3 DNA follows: TGTGCCAGCTCACCGAGCCTCCTAGCAGGCTATGGCTACACCTTC. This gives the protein CASSPSLLAGYGYTF.

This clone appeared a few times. The CDR3 is CASSLGVLAGVGETQYF. The DNA for the CDR3 is TGTGCCAGCAGCTTAGGGGTACTAGCGGGAGTAGGAGAGACCCAGTACTTC. The chain uses TRBV7-8 and TRBJ2-5; 11 bases are a match to TRBD2. This CDR3 is 17 amino acids long. Germline loops: CDR1 SGHVS, CDR2 FQNEAQ. The V gene end was trimmed by 1 base and the J gene end by 4 bases; junction bases not matched to a gene: 8.

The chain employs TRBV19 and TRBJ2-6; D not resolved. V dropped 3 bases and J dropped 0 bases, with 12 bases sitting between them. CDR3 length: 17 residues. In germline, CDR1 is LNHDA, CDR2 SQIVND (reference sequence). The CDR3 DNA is TGTGCCAGTAGTATGGCAGACGGGTACTCTGGGGCCAACGTCCTGACTTTC. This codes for CASSMADGYSGANVLTF.